This is a list of T cell receptor beta chains from one sample in a study of naive and memory T cell subsets. TCRdb redid the calling of the UMI-ligation and nested PCR reads with MiXCR, one entry per CDR3 protein. The sample consists of approximately 140,000 distinct CDR3 sequences, 17% of them appearing once. Sequencing input: naive CD4+ T cells from blood. Receptors were obtained from a human donor in good health. CDR3s include the opening cysteine and the closing phenylalanine or tryptophan. The order of the fields is V gene, CDR3 protein.

V: TRBV6-5
CDR3: CASSYQGQGNEKLFF

V: TRBV6-2/TRBV6-3
CDR3: CASSYPRGVNTEAFF

V: TRBV15
CDR3: CATSRVAAYEKLFF

V: TRBV2
CDR3: CASRRQGLEETQYF

V: TRBV7-2
CDR3: CASSPDSSYEQYF

V: TRBV7-9
CDR3: CASSLGLRQTDNYGYTF

V: TRBV30
CDR3: CAWSPDLLEQYF

V: TRBV9
CDR3: CASSALTIGTSGSPSTDTQYF

V: TRBV10-1
CDR3: CASRRGPSNQPQHF

V: TRBV9
CDR3: CASSPRTSGRYNEQFF

V: TRBV14
CDR3: CASSQDAGLQETQYF

V: TRBV10-3
CDR3: CAISGLNTGELFF

V: TRBV18
CDR3: CASSPTPSGRAYEQYF

V: TRBV28
CDR3: CASSLAGRVFYNEQFF

V: TRBV28
CDR3: CASSQQPDTQYF

V: TRBV5-6
CDR3: CASSLRTGLSSYEQYF

V: TRBV29-1
CDR3: CSVSRETQYF

V: TRBV6-2/TRBV6-3
CDR3: CASSYSGPHYEQYF

V: TRBV28
CDR3: CASTRPRLFTSTDTQYF

V: TRBV4-2
CDR3: CASSQEGGNHYNEQFF

V: TRBV7-6
CDR3: CASSLTYRGNEQFF

V: TRBV20-1
CDR3: CSARREGNSYEQYF

V: TRBV6-5
CDR3: CASSRTTGWYEQYF

V: TRBV3-1
CDR3: CASSFRASSGELFF

V: TRBV10-3
CDR3: CAISGGQNQETQYF

V: TRBV12-3/TRBV12-4
CDR3: CASSRGSAGNTIYF